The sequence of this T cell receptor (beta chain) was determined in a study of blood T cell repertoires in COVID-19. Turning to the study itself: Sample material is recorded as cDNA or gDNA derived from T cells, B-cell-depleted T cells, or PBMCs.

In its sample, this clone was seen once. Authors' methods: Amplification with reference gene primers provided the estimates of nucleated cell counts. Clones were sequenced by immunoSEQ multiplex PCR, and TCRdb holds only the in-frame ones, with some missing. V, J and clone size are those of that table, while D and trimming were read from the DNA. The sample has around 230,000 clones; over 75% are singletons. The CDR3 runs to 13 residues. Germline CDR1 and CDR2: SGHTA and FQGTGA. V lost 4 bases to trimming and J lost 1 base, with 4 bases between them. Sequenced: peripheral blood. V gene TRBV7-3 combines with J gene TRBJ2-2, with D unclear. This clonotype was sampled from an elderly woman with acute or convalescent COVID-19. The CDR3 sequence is CASSSKNTGELFF. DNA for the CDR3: TGTGCCAGCAGCTCCAAGAACACCGGGGAGCTGTTTTTT.